One sample yielded the 19 T cell receptor beta chains listed below, sequenced in a study of shared clonotypes between healthy human individuals. Libraries were prepared by immunoSEQ multiplex PCR; TCRdb keeps only in-frame clonotypes and omits some of them. This table has roughly 2.1 million clones, about 92% appearing once. CD45RO-negative, CCR7-positively selected cells formed the naive CD8 fraction, excluding terminally differentiated effector memory CD45RA+ cells. The sequenced material came from naive CD8+ T cells from PBMCs. The receptors were gathered from a young man in good health. Some clones in this sample may be carry-over from other donors' samples.

The chain recombines TRBV5-6 with TRBJ2-3, with 8 bases identical to TRBD2. CDR3 length: 16 amino acids. CDR1 is SGHDT, CDR2 YYEEEE, per germline. The junction had 6 bases not matched to a gene; V was cut back by 2 bases and J by 1 base. This chain's CDR3 is CASSLRLARRTDTQYF. The CDR3 coding sequence is TGTGCCAGCAGCTTAAGACTAGCGCGACGCACAGATACGCAGTATTTT.

This clone was observed once. V and J are TRBV5-1 and TRBJ1-1; TRBD1 is a possible D gene (6 bases). There are 14 residues in the CDR3. Germline-derived CDR1 and CDR2 are SGHRS and YFSETQ. Trimming shortened V by 4 bases and J by 5 bases, and 15 bases separated the two germline ends. For the CDR3, the DNA is TGCGCCAGCAGCACGGGGGGGCGCCGGACTGAAGCTTTCTTT. This gives the protein CASSTGGRRTEAFF.

The rearrangement uses TRBV11-3 and TRBJ2-1; a possible D gene is TRBD1 (5 bases). This CDR3 has 16 amino acids. Deletions cut 1 base from V and 5 bases from J, with 15 bases between. CDR1 and CDR2 (germline): SGHNT, YENEEA. This chain's CDR3 is CASSLGGPRPHNEQFF. For the CDR3, the DNA is TGTGCCAGCAGCTTAGGGGGCCCCCGACCCCACAATGAGCAGTTCTTC. The full variable domain, with the rest looked up from reference TRBV11-3 and TRBJ2-1, is EAGVVQSPRYKIIEKKQPVAFWCNPISGHNTLYWYLQNLGQGPELLIRYENEEAVDDSQLPKDRFSAERLKGVDSTLKIQPAELGDSAVYLCASSLGGPRPHNEQFFGPGTRLTVL.

The chain joins TRBV5-1 to TRBJ1-1, with a weak D call TRBD1 (5 bases). V was shortened by 2 bases and J by 3 bases, with 14 bases between the two germline ends. This CDR3 contains 15 residues. From germline, CDR1 is SGHRS and CDR2 YFSETQ. CDR3 nucleotides: TGCGCCAGCAGCTTTGAGGCCGGGGGGGACACTGAAGCTTTCTTT. It yields the protein CASSFEAGGDTEAFF.

The chain uses TRBV7-9 and TRBJ2-1; D may be TRBD1 (6 bases). V lost 3 bases and J 0 bases, leaving 18 bases between the germline ends. CDR1 SEHNR and CDR2 FQNEAQ come from the germline V gene (reference sequence). The CDR3 is 18 amino acids. CDR3 bases: TGTGCCAGCAGCTTGCCCAGGGGCTCGCCCAGCTCCTACAATGAGCAGTTCTTC. Translated, it gives CASSLPRGSPSSYNEQFF.

This clone was observed once. V usage is TRBV6-5 and J usage is TRBJ2-2; maybe TRBD2 (5 bases). Germline V CDR1 and CDR2: MNHEY, SVGAGI. The CDR3 totals 15 residues. The V and J ends lost 2 bases and 5 bases respectively, with 12 bases between them. The CDR3 is CASSYTLGRTGELFF. DNA for the CDR3: TGTGCCAGCAGTTACACCCTAGGGAGAACCGGGGAGCTGTTTTTT.

As regards this clone: Other DNA sequences in the sample encode the same CDR3. This rearrangement joins TRBV9 to TRBJ2-1, with 14 bases matching TRBD2. CDR1 SGDLS and CDR2 YYNGEE come from the germline V gene. V shed 0 bases and J 4 bases; nucleotides not matched to a gene: 0. CDR3 length equals 16 residues. Written as DNA, the CDR3 is TGTGCCAGCAGCGTAGGACTAGCGGGAGGGTACAATGAGCAGTTCTTC. It codes for CASSVGLAGGYNEQFF.

V usage is TRBV27 and J usage is TRBJ2-3, with TRBD2 matching over 8 bases. The CDR3 has 17 residues. V lost 3 bases to trimming and J lost 2 bases; unmatched junction nucleotides: 10. The V gene's germline CDR1 is MNHEY and CDR2 SMNVEV (reference sequence). CDR3 amino acids: CASSFSGGPFNTDTQYF. The CDR3 DNA reads TGTGCCAGCAGTTTTTCGGGAGGGCCCTTTAACACAGATACGCAGTATTTT.

The chain combines TRBV10-3 with TRBJ1-2; TRBD1 is a possible D gene (5 bases). From germline, CDR1 is ENHRY and CDR2 SYGVKD. The V gene lost 2 bases and the J gene lost 7 bases, with 17 bases spanning the gap. This CDR3 is 15 amino acids long. The CDR3 here is CAISEVSGSPGGYTF. The CDR3 DNA reads as TGTGCCATCAGTGAGGTCTCAGGGTCACCGGGTGGCTACACCTTC.

This clone was recorded only once. The J gene is TRBJ1-2, the V gene TRBV29-1, with D uncertain. The CDR3 has 14 residues. The germline V gene has CDR1 SQVTM and CDR2 ANQGSEA. Between the trimmed V and J ends, which lost 3 bases and 0 bases, there was a span of 11 bases. The CDR3 protein is CSVEGGATNYGYTF. The CDR3 nucleotides are TGCAGCGTTGAGGGCGGCGCCACTAACTATGGCTACACCTTC.

The chain recombines TRBV7-9 with TRBJ2-5; 7 positions match TRBD2. The CDR3 length is 15 residues. Germline CDR1 and CDR2: SEHNR and FQNEAQ (reference sequence). Trimming at V came to 5 bases and at J to 3 bases, leaving 9 bases not matched to a gene. CDR3 sequence (DNA): TGTGCCAGCAGCCCGGTCAGCGGGGTTAAAGAGACCCAGTACTTC. It is translated as CASSPVSGVKETQYF.

V is TRBV29-1 and J is TRBJ2-2; TRBD2 matches 7 bases. The trim removed 7 bases at V and 6 bases at J, leaving 8 bases unmatched. CDR3 size: 13 residues. Germline values: CDR1 SQVTM, CDR2 ANQGSEA. Written as DNA, the CDR3 is TGCAGCGCCCTCCTGGGGGGGTCCGGGGAGCTGTTTTTT. It yields the protein CSALLGGSGELFF.

In this sample, this clone turned up once. The CDR3 reads CASSLANLAGLYTGELFF. Here the CDR3 DNA reads TGCGCCAGCAGCTTGGCCAACCTAGCGGGACTGTACACCGGGGAGCTGTTTTTT. The chain joins TRBV5-1 to TRBJ2-2, with 9 bases lining up with TRBD2. V lost 0 bases, J lost 3 bases, and 9 bases stayed unmatched. CDR1 and CDR2 from the germline V gene are SGHRS and YFSETQ. The CDR3 runs to 18 residues.

This sequence joins TRBV7-9 and TRBJ1-2, with 10 bases lining up with TRBD1. This CDR3 has 16 residues. Germline V gene data show CDR1 as SEHNR and CDR2 as FQNEAQ (reference sequence). Trimming removed 4 bases from V and 5 bases from J; junction bases left unmatched: 10. CDR3 nucleotides: TGTGCCAGCAGCTCAACAACCGGACAGGGGGGATATGGCTACACCTTC. Protein sequence: CASSSTTGQGGYGYTF.

This rearrangement joins TRBV7-9 to TRBJ2-3; D might be TRBD2 (7 bases). Germline-derived CDR1 and CDR2 are SEHNR and FQNEAQ (reference sequence). There are 17 residues in the CDR3. The V end lost 5 bases, the J end lost 5 bases, and 23 bases lay between the germline ends. CDR3 bases: TGTGCCAGCAGCCCCCTCCAGATGCGGAGGGGGGGAGATACGCAGTATTTT. Its protein product is CASSPLQMRRGGDTQYF.

V usage is TRBV27 and J usage is TRBJ1-3; 7 bases line up with TRBD1. The CDR3 runs to 14 residues. V lost 10 bases and J lost 4; bases outside the gene matches: 10. Per germline, CDR1 MNHEY and CDR2 SMNVEV (reference sequence). CDR3 sequence reads: CATVDRAKGNTIYF. CDR3 DNA sequence: TGTGCCACCGTAGACAGGGCGAAAGGAAACACCATATATTTT.

This clone was counted a single time. The chain combines TRBV5-6 with TRBJ2-7; 10 bases are shared with TRBD2. There are 16 residues in the CDR3. Germline CDR1 is SGHDT and CDR2 is YYEEEE. Losses at the gene ends were 1 base for V and 1 base for J; bases not matched to a gene: 5. CDR3 nucleotide sequence: TGTGCCAGCAGCTTGAGGAGCGGGAGGGGGTCCTACGAGCAGTACTTC. This translates into CASSLRSGRGSYEQYF.

To note about this clone: The same CDR3 can be traced to other DNA sequences in this sample. This chain uses TRBV5-6 with TRBJ2-7; a weak D match, TRBD1 (5 bases). CDR3 size: 11 residues. Trimming took off 4 bases at V and 3 bases at J, with 5 bases between the two ends. Germline CDR1 SGHDT, CDR2 YYEEEE. CDR3 in amino acids: CASSDSYEQYF. The CDR3 DNA is TGTGCCAGCAGCGACAGCTACGAGCAGTACTTC.

The gene calls are TRBV27 and TRBJ2-1; D may be TRBD2 (6 bases). V was cut by 6 bases and J by 0 bases, with 15 bases left in between. The CDR3 runs to 16 residues. Per germline, CDR1 MNHEY and CDR2 SMNVEV (reference sequence). CDR3 DNA sequence: TGTGCCAGCAGCTCACTCGGAGGGAGCTCCTACAATGAGCAGTTCTTC. Its translation: CASSSLGGSSYNEQFF.